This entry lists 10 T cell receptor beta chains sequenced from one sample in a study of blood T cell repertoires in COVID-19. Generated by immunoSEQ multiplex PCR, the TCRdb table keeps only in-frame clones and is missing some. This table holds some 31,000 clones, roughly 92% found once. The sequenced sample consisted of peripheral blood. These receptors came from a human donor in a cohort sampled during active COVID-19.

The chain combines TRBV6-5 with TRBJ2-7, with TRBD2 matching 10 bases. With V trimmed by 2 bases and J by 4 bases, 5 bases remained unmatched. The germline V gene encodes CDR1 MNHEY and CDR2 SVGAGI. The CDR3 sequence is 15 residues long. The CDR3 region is CASSYPSSGGYEQYF. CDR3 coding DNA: TGTGCCAGCAGTTACCCTTCTAGCGGGGGTTACGAGCAGTACTTC.

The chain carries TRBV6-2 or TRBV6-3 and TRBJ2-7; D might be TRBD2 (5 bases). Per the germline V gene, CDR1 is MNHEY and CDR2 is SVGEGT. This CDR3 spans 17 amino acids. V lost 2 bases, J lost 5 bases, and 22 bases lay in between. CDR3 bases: TGTGCCAGCAGTTACGGAACTCGGGGTCCCCTGGGCCACGAGCAGTACTTC. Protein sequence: CASSYGTRGPLGHEQYF.

CDR3 DNA sequence: TGTGCCAGCTCACTTGCCATTAATGAAAAACTGTTTTTT. This gives the protein CASSLAINEKLFF. The V call is TRBV27, the J call TRBJ1-4; D remains unclear. Germline V gene lookup returns CDR1 MNHEY and CDR2 SMNVEV (reference sequence). The CDR3 totals 13 residues. Trimming pared 8 bases from V and 4 bases from J, leaving 11 bases between.

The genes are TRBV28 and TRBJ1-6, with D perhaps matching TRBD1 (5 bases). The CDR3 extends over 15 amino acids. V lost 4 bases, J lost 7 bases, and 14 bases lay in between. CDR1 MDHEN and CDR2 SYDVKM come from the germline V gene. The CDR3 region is CASSSAGGGNSPLHF. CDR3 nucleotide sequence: TGTGCCAGCAGTTCAGCCGGGGGGGGGAATTCACCCCTCCACTTT.

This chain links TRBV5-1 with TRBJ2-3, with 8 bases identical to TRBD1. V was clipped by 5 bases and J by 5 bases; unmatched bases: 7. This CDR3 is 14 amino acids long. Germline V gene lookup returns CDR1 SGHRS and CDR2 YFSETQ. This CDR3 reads CASSTDRVVDTQYF. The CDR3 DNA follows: TGCGCCAGCAGTACGGACAGGGTTGTAGATACGCAGTATTTT.

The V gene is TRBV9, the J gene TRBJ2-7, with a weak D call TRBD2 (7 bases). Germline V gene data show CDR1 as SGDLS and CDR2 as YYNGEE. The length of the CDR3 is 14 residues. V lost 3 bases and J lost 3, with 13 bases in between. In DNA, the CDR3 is TGTGCCAGCAGCGCGGGGGGACAACTCTACGAGCAGTACTTC. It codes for CASSAGGQLYEQYF. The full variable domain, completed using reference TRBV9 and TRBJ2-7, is DSGVTQTPKHLITATGQRVTLRCSPRSGDLSVYWYQQSLDQGLQFLIQYYNGEERAKGNILERFSAQQFPDLHSELNLSSLELGDSALYFCASSAGGQLYEQYFGPGTRLTVT.

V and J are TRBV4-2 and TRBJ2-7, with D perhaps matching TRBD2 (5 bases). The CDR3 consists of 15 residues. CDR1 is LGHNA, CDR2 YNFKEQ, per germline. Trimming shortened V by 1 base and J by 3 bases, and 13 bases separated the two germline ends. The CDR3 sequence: CASSQVGGRSYEQYF. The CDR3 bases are TGTGCCAGCAGCCAAGTTGGAGGACGGAGCTACGAGCAGTACTTC.

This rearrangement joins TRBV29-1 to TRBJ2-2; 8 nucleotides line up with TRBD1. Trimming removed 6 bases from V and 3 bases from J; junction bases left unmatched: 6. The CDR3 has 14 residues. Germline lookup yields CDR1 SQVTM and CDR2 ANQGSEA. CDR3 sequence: CSVRRGRDTGELFF. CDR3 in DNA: TGCAGCGTCCGCAGGGGGCGCGACACCGGGGAGCTGTTTTTT.

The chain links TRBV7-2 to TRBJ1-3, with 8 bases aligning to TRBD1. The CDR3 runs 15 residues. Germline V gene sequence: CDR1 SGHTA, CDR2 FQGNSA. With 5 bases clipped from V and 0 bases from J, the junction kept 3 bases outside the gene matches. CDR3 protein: CASSDGTGSGNTIYF. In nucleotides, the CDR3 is TGTGCCAGCAGCGATGGGACAGGCTCTGGAAACACCATATATTTT.

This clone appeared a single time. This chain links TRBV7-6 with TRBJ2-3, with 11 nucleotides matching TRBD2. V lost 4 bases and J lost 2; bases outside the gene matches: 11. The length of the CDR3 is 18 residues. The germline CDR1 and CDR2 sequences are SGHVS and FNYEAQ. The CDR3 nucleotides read TGTGCCAGCAGCTCCCCTGGGTTAGCGGGGGGGTTCACAGATACGCAGTATTTT. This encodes CASSSPGLAGGFTDTQYF.